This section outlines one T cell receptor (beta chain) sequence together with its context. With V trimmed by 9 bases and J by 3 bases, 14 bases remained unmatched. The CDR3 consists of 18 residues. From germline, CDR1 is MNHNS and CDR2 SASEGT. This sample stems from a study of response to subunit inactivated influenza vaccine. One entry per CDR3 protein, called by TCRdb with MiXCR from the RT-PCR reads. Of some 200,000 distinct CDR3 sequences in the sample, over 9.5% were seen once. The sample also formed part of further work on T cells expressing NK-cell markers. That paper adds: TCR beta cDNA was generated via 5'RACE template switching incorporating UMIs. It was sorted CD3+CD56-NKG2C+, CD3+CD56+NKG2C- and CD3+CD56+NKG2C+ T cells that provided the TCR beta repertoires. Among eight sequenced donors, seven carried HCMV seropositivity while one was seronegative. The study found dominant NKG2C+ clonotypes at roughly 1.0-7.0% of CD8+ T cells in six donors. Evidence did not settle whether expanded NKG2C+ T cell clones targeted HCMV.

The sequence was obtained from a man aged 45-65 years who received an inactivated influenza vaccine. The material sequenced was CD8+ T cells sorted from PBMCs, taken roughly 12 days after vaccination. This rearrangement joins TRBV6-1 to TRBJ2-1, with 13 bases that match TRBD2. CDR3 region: CARSRPTSGGANYNEQFF. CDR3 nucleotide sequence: TGTGCCAGAAGCCGTCCCACTAGCGGGGGGGCGAACTACAATGAGCAGTTCTTC.